Sequencing of this T cell receptor beta chain was carried out in a study of shared clonotypes between healthy human individuals (dated by TCRdb to 2018 to 2020). Regarding the research as a whole: The cohort included a few men and two women between 18 and 49 years of age. Libraries were prepared and TCR repertoires were sequenced by different laboratories using diverse techniques, in order to increase sequencing depth and limit assay-specific biases. Blood TCR repertoires of several healthy adults were deeply sequenced to estimate repertoire size and the extent of clonotype sharing between individuals. Per donor, three plates each were used for CD4 naive and CD4 memory, two for CD8 naive, and one for CD8 memory. Each donor's leukapheresis produced roughly between roughly 0.9 and 9 billion PBMCs.

The junction shows trimming of 4 bases on V and 4 bases on J, plus 15 bases between the germline ends. Spanning cysteine to phenylalanine, the CDR3 consists of 15 amino acids. Just the 45-base CDR3 DNA is kept, in frame starting at base 1. CDR1 is given as SGHDT and CDR2 as YYEEEE, both from the germline V gene. The paper's findings and limits, for the study overall: Sampling was restricted to blood, and TCR repertoires in tissue are likely to differ from TCR repertoires in blood. Estimated clonotype richness was generally larger for naive than for memory subsets. Pairwise subsampling led to the expectation that sequencing depth would affect the degree of clonotype sharing among donors. Clonotypes shared by all four sorted-subset donors showed higher generation probabilities than non-shared clonotypes. Rarefaction of sorted-subset datasets indicated incomplete sequencing despite the large sequencing depth. The genetic and exposure-history diversity represented was limited by the small number of donors. Sharing across several donors was observed for about 5% of naive CD4, 3% to 4% of naive CD8, roughly 2.3% of memory CD4, and about 0.38% of memory CD8 clonotypes.

Healthy HIV-negative adults with no recently reported acute infections or vaccinations were included as donors. All donors were Caucasian adults living in Nashville, Tennessee, USA. CD8 memory samples consisted of magnetically selected CD45RO+ cells combined with CCR7-negative CD45RA+ effector memory (TemRA) cells. Blood was obtained by leukapheresis, after which PBMCs were separated by Ficoll-Histopaque density gradient centrifugation and cryopreserved in liquid nitrogen vapor phase. Analytical flow cytometry was used to check the purity and quantity of each magnetically sorted T cell population. Genomic DNA was isolated from every sorted fraction and measured by UV absorbance on a Nanodrop 2000c. Using the deep immunoSEQ assay, multiplex PCR amplified TCR CDR3 regions from genomic DNA. Extracted genomic DNA from each cell subset was spread evenly across all wells of several immunoSEQ 96-well plates, with each plate serving as a replicate. For sorted subsets, 200 to 250 ng of genomic DNA, equivalent to some 30,000 T cell genomes, went into each replicate PCR. Purified libraries were quantified with a Qubit 3.0 fluorometer, sized on a Bioanalyzer 2100, and re-quantified with the KAPA Library Quantification kit. Every immunoSEQ 96-well plate was sequenced on a dedicated single-read 150-cycle Illumina NextSeq 550 flow cell. The study's processing was this. Because the immunoSEQ output held only junctional sequences and lacked quality scores, the filtering could not match the filtering applied to full-length reads. Sequences were annotated with PyIR, a Python wrapper for IgBLAST v1.9, using IMGT germline references to assign V/J genes and CDR3. Any read was removed if the V/J assignment was weak (E-value above 1e-6), the CDR3 was missing, or the read contained stop codons, out-of-frame junctions, or ambiguous translated residues. V3J clonotypes were defined by identical inferred V gene, J gene, and CDR3 amino acid sequence. To compute the percentage overlap between repertoires, the number of shared unique clonotypes was divided by the size of the smaller repertoire. Repertoire richness was assessed with RTK rarefaction, the Chao1 estimator, and Recon v2.1 estimates of unobserved clonotypes. Generation probabilities for all TCRbeta clonotypes obtained by the gDNA method from four donors were computed using OLGA. TCRdb stores this immuneACCESS table with in-frame sequences only. Part of the clones is absent; in the studies checked, under half of the shortfall reflects unresolved V genes, and no reason is known for the rest. Clonal size and the V and J genes are those of that table, whereas D and trimming came from the DNA. Here the sample has roughly 400,000 clones; roughly 96% occur a single time. The ten top clones hold more than 0.3% of the sample.

On this clone itself: Its antigen specificity is not known. Base qualities are not provided; no much larger clone lies one nucleotide away.

The sequence links TRBV5-6 to TRBJ1-5; the D gene remains uncertain. The sequence derives from a young man in good health. The material sequenced was memory CD8+ T cells sorted from blood. The cell subset or site label on this specimen signifies: CD45RO+ cells pooled with CCR7-negative TemRA cells. The CDR3 region: CASSREGRFNQPQHF. In nucleotide form, the sequence is TGTGCCAGCAGCCGCGAGGGCAGGTTTAATCAGCCCCAGCATTTT.